The clone carrying this TCR beta chain was found a few times. Germline CDR1 is KGHDR and CDR2 is SFDVKD. The V gene lost 0 bases and the J gene lost 0 bases, with 14 bases spanning the gap. CDR3 length: 18 residues. This sample stems from a study of patients and donors after allogeneic stem cell transplantation. TCRdb re-called the RT-PCR reads through MiXCR, storing one row per CDR3 protein. The table records some 880,000 distinct CDR3 sequences, more than 15% of them present only once. This sequence joins TRBV24-1 and TRBJ2-4; possible D gene TRBD2, 5 bases. Material for sequencing was blood, either unsorted or a sorted T cell fraction (not recorded which). This TCR came from a human donor who was either an allogeneic HSCT recipient or a stem cell or donor lymphocyte infusion donor (not recorded which). It is not recorded whose cells these are; they may come from a transplant donor. CDR3 region: CATSDLMVSVLAKNIQYF. The CDR3 DNA reads as TGTGCCACCAGTGATTTGATGGTTAGCGTTCTAGCCAAAAACATTCAGTACTTC.